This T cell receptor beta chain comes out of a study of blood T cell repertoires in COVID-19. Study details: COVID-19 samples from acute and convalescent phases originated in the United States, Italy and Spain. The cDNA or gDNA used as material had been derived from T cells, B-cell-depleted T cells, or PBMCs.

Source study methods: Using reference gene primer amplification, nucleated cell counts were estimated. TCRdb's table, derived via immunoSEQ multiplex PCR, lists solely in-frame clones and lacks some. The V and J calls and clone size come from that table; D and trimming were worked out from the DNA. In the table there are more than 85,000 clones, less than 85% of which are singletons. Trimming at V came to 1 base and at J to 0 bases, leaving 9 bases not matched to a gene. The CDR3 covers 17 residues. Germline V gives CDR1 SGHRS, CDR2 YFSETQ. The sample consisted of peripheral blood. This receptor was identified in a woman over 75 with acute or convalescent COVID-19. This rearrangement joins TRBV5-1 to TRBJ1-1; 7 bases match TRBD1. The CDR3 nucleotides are TGCGCCAGCAGCTTGTCGGGGACAGTCGATATGAACACTGAAGCTTTCTTT. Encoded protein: CASSLSGTVDMNTEAFF.